One and the same sample provided the 13 T cell receptor beta chains below, sequenced in a study of PD-L1 blockade in urothelial cancer. As for time point: pretreatment peripheral blood. Clones were sequenced by immunoSEQ multiplex PCR, and TCRdb holds only the in-frame ones, with some missing. Here the sample spans tens of thousands of clones, less than 90% being singletons. Sequences were derived from PBMCs, sampled around atezolizumab (anti-PD-L1) treatment. The source of these receptors is a man aged 60 to 69 with urothelial cancer.

The chain carries TRBV6-4 and TRBJ1-1; maybe TRBD1 (5 bases). Trimming left V 6 bases short and J 2 bases short, with 10 bases between. In germline, CDR1 is MRHNA, CDR2 SNTAGT. This CDR3 is 13 amino acids long. DNA for the CDR3: TGTGCCAGCAGATTACAGGACAACACTGAAGCTTTCTTT. As protein: CASRLQDNTEAFF.

The chain uses TRBV18 and TRBJ2-7; possible D gene TRBD2, 5 bases. The length of the CDR3 is 13 residues. From germline, CDR1 is KGHSH and CDR2 LQKENI. Trimming removed 6 bases from V and 5 bases from J, with 14 bases in between. The CDR3 reads CASSKASEDEQYF. The DNA of the CDR3 is TGTGCCAGCTCGAAGGCCTCGGAGGACGAGCAGTACTTC. Filled out from reference TRBV18 and TRBJ2-7, the complete variable domain reads NAGVMQNPRHLVRRRGQEARLRCSPMKGHSHVYWYRQLPEEGLKFMVYLQKENIIDESGMPKERFSAEFPKEGPSILRIQQVVRGDSAAYFCASSKASEDEQYFGPGTRLTVT.

CDR3 DNA: TGCGCCAGCAGCTTGGGTGGGGGCAAGGAGACCCAGTACTTC. Amino acids: CASSLGGGKETQYF. The V gene is TRBV5-1, the J gene TRBJ2-5, with a tentative D call TRBD1 (6 bases). Between the trimmed V and J ends, which lost 0 bases and 5 bases, there was a span of 11 bases. This CDR3 comprises 14 residues. CDR1 and CDR2 (germline): SGHRS, YFSETQ.

V gene TRBV28 combines with J gene TRBJ2-4; a weak D match, TRBD2 (7 bases). CDR1 and CDR2 from the germline V gene are MDHEN and SYDVKM. The CDR3 length is 13 residues. V was clipped by 7 bases and J by 8 bases, with 15 bases between them. The CDR3 loop reads CASNGGREDIQYF. CDR3 coding DNA: TGTGCCAGCAACGGGGGGCGCGAGGACATTCAGTACTTC.

The chain uses TRBV11-3 and TRBJ2-3; tentatively, D is TRBD2 (6 bases). The V gene lost 4 bases and the J gene lost 2 bases, with 10 bases spanning the gap. Germline loops: CDR1 SGHNT, CDR2 YENEEA. The CDR3 spans 14 residues. The CDR3 nucleotides are TGTGCCAGCAGCTCGGGGACTGACACAGATACGCAGTATTTT. This encodes CASSSGTDTDTQYF.

V and J are TRBV30 and TRBJ2-3; D is undetermined. Trimming pared 0 bases from V and 2 bases from J, leaving 9 bases between. The CDR3 sequence is 14 residues long. The germline V gene encodes CDR1 GTSNPN and CDR2 SVGIG (reference sequence). DNA for the CDR3: TGTGCCTGGAGTGTAGCCCGAGACACAGATACGCAGTATTTT. It encodes CAWSVARDTDTQYF. Supplemented by reference TRBV30 and TRBJ2-3, the full variable domain reads SQTIHQWPATLVQPVGSPLSLECTVEGTSNPNLYWYRQAAGRGLQLLFYSVGIGQISSEVPQNLSASRPQDRQFILSSKKLLLSDSGFYLCAWSVARDTDTQYFGPGTRLTVL.

The chain combines TRBV2 with TRBJ2-7; D ambiguous. The germline CDR1 and CDR2 sequences are SNHLY and FYNNEI. V gave up 8 bases and J gave up 2 bases, with 22 bases separating them. This CDR3 is 16 amino acids long. The CDR3 loop is CASLADQTVLTYEQYF. The CDR3 DNA is TGTGCCAGCTTGGCAGACCAAACAGTACTGACCTACGAGCAGTACTTC.

On this clone: A much more abundant neighbour one base away suggests this may be a read error. The CDR3 DNA is TGTGCCGGTAGTATACGGGTGAACACTGAAGCTTTCTTT. As protein: CAGSIRVNTEAFF. The J gene is TRBJ1-1, the V gene TRBV19; D is ambiguous. Looked up from germline, CDR1 is LNHDA and CDR2 is SQIVND (reference sequence). The CDR3 is 13 amino acids.

The chain recombines TRBV18 with TRBJ1-2; D gene uncertain. With 3 bases removed from V and 2 bases from J, the gap between germline ends came to 4 bases. The CDR3 extends over 12 amino acids. Germline V gene sequence: CDR1 KGHSH, CDR2 LQKENI. The CDR3 DNA reads as TGTGCCAGCTCACCGGAGAACTATGGCTACACCTTC. Protein: CASSPENYGYTF.

This clone was recorded only once. The rearrangement joins TRBV11-3 to TRBJ2-4; 8 bases match TRBD2. The CDR3 contains 14 residues. V shed 1 base, J shed 11 bases, and the junction held 7 bases outside the gene matches. Germline values: CDR1 SGHNT, CDR2 YENEEA. The CDR3 sequence is CASSLGGTRYFQYF. CDR3 in DNA: TGTGCCAGCAGCTTAGGTGGGACTAGATACTTTCAGTACTTC.

The chain has TRBV29-1 and TRBJ2-2; 11 bases are shared with TRBD1. V shed 6 bases and J 0 bases; nucleotides not matched to a gene: 6. The CDR3 spans 16 residues. The germline CDR1 and CDR2 sequences are SQVTM and ANQGSEA. The CDR3 sequence is CSVTSGQGANTGELFF. CDR3 nucleotides: TGCAGCGTCACTTCGGGACAGGGGGCGAACACCGGGGAGCTGTTTTTT.

This chain joins TRBV19 and TRBJ2-5; TRBD2 aligns across 8 bases. Germline V lookup: CDR1 LNHDA, CDR2 SQIVND (reference sequence). The junction had 9 bases not matched to a gene; V was cut back by 5 bases and J by 4 bases. The CDR3 sequence is 15 residues long. The CDR3 is CASSASGGGRETQYF. The CDR3 DNA sequence: TGTGCCAGTAGTGCGAGCGGGGGCGGAAGAGAGACCCAGTACTTC.

This chain uses TRBV6-5 with TRBJ2-1; 13 bases are shared with TRBD2. Germline lookup yields CDR1 MNHEY and CDR2 SVGAGI. The trim removed 11 bases at V and 9 bases at J, leaving 10 bases unmatched. This CDR3 is 14 amino acids long. DNA for the CDR3: TGTGCCTCCCTTGGACTAGCGGGAGTTGGTGAGCAGTTCTTC. This sequence encodes CASLGLAGVGEQFF.